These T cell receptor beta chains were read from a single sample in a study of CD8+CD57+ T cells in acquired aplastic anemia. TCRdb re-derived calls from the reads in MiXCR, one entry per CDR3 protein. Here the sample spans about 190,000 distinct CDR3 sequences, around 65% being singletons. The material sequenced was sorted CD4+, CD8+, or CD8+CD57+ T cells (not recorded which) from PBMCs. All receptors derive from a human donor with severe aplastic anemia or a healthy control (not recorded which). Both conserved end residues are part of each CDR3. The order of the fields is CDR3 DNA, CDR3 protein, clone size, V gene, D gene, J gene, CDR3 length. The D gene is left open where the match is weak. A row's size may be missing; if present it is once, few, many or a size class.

TGTGCCAGTAGTCGACAGAGCAATGAAAAACTGTTTTTT | CASSRQSNEKLFF | - | TRBV19 | - | TRBJ1-4 | 13
TGTGCCAGTAGTGCCCTGGTTGAGCAGTTCTTC | CASSALVEQFF | - | TRBV19 | - | TRBJ2-1 | 11
TGTGCCAGCTCACCCGACGTAGCCTCCTACGAGCAGTACTTC | CASSPDVASYEQYF | - | TRBV18 | - | TRBJ2-7 | 14
TGTGCCAGTGGACTAGCGGGGGAGTATTTT | CASGLAGEYF | - | TRBV5-4 | TRBD2 | TRBJ2-3 | 10
TGTGCCACCAGCAGAGCTCGCGGCGGCGGGCAGTACTTC | CATSRARGGGQYF | once | TRBV15 | - | TRBJ2-7 | 13
TGTGCTAGTGGTCCTCACAGGGGTGAGGGCTACACCTTC | CASGPHRGEGYTF | - | TRBV12-5 | TRBD1 | TRBJ1-2 | 13
TGTGCCAGCAGCGCCAACAGGGGGTCCGGTAATGAAAAACTGTTTTTT | CASSANRGSGNEKLFF | many | TRBV5-6 | TRBD1 | TRBJ1-4 | 16
TGCAGTGCTAGAGATGGGACTAGCCCGTTTGAGACCCAGTACTTC | CSARDGTSPFETQYF | few | TRBV20-1 | TRBD2 | TRBJ2-5 | 15
TGCAGTGCTAGAGGGACAGGCCGCACAGATACGCAGTATTTT | CSARGTGRTDTQYF | - | TRBV20-1 | TRBD1 | TRBJ2-3 | 14
TGCAGCGTCCTACAGGGGCCCACAGATACGCAGTATTTT | CSVLQGPTDTQYF | once | TRBV29-1 | TRBD1 | TRBJ2-3 | 13
TGTGCCAGTAGTACTTACATGCACTCTGGAAACACCATATATTTT | CASSTYMHSGNTIYF | - | TRBV19 | - | TRBJ1-3 | 15
TGTGCCAGTAGTGCACGGGGAGATGGAATATCCTACGAGCAGTACTTC | CASSARGDGISYEQYF | - | TRBV19 | - | TRBJ2-7 | 16
TGTGCCAGCAGTCCCGACTACTACGAGCAGTACTTC | CASSPDYYEQYF | - | TRBV6-6 | - | TRBJ2-7 | 12
TGTGCCACGTCATATCGGGACAGCAATCAGCCCCAGCATTTT | CATSYRDSNQPQHF | - | TRBV19 | - | TRBJ1-5 | 14
TGTGCCAGTAGTACTCGGGGGTCCCCCTACGAGCAGTACTTC | CASSTRGSPYEQYF | - | TRBV19 | - | TRBJ2-7 | 14
TGTGCCAGCAGCTTAGAACCTAGCGGGATGGGGCAGTATTTT | CASSLEPSGMGQYF | - | TRBV7-9 | TRBD2 | TRBJ2-3 | 14
TGTGCCAGCAGTCCCGGGGGGGAGGAGACCCAGTACTTC | CASSPGGEETQYF | - | TRBV2 | TRBD2 | TRBJ2-5 | 13
TGTGCCAGCAGTTTACAGTGCTACTATGGCTACACCTTC | CASSLQCYYGYTF | - | TRBV27 | - | TRBJ1-2 | 13
TGTGCCACCAGACCCACAGGGGCAGATACGCAGTATTTT | CATRPTGADTQYF | few | TRBV24-1 | TRBD1 | TRBJ2-3 | 13
TGTGCCACCAGTGATATTAGCGGGGGAGGGGATACGCAGTATTTT | CATSDISGGGDTQYF | - | TRBV24-1 | TRBD2 | TRBJ2-3 | 15
TGCAGTGCTAGGGTGACAACCAACGAGCAGTACTTC | CSARVTTNEQYF | - | TRBV20-1 | - | TRBJ2-7 | 12
TGTGCCAGCAGCTTTCGACTAGCGGGGGCCATGCCCCCTTACAATGAGCAGTTCTTC | CASSFRLAGAMPPYNEQFF | many | TRBV7-8 | TRBD2 | TRBJ2-1 | 19
TGTGCCAGCAGCCAACAGGGGCAGGGCACTGAAGCTTTCTTT | CASSQQGQGTEAFF | - | TRBV7-8 | TRBD1 | TRBJ1-1 | 14
TGTGCCAGCAGCTTAGGGAGGTCCTATGGCTACACCTTC | CASSLGRSYGYTF | - | TRBV7-2 | - | TRBJ1-2 | 13
TGTGCCAGCAGCTGGGTCATGAACACTGAAGCTTTCTTT | CASSWVMNTEAFF | once | TRBV11-1 | - | TRBJ1-1 | 13
TGTGCCAGCAGTTACGGGCAGGCGACCTACGAGCAGTACTTC | CASSYGQATYEQYF | - | TRBV10-3 | - | TRBJ2-7 | 14
TGTGCCAGCATCGAAGCGGGGTACTCCTACGAGCAGTACTTC | CASIEAGYSYEQYF | - | TRBV2 | TRBD2 | TRBJ2-7 | 14
TGTGCCAGTCTCGAGCCCGATACGCAGTATTTT | CASLEPDTQYF | - | TRBV9 | - | TRBJ2-3 | 11
TGTGCCAGCAGCTTAGCTGGGTTAGATCTCGCTCGGCGGAACACCATATATTTT | CASSLAGLDLARRNTIYF | - | TRBV7-8 | - | TRBJ1-3 | 18
TGCAGTGCTAGAGATCTTTCGGGAAACACCATATATTTT | CSARDLSGNTIYF | once | TRBV20-1 | - | TRBJ1-3 | 13